These 14 T cell receptor beta chains were all obtained from the same sample, sequenced in a study of T cell changes during pregnancy in multiple sclerosis (dated by TCRdb to the late 2010s). Receptor libraries were prepared by the immunoSEQ multiplex PCR assay. TCRdb stores this immuneACCESS table with in-frame sequences only. Part of the clones is absent; in the studies checked, under half of the shortfall reflects unresolved V genes, and no reason is known for the rest. The sample table contains some 93,000 clones; only one count was recorded for roughly 89% of them. The ten biggest clones cover less than 2% of the sample. Sequenced material: peripheral blood, taken after pregnancy. These receptors all stem from a female donor in good health, enrolled as a control in a pregnancy study.

This chain uses TRBV4-2 with TRBJ1-6; D gene unclear. V shed 1 base and J shed 4 bases, with 14 bases lying between them. Germline CDR1 reads LGHNA; CDR2 reads YNFKEQ. CDR3 length: 17 residues. CDR3 sequence reads: CASSQGGTRTYNSPLHF. DNA of the CDR3: TGTGCCAGCAGCCAAGGGGGAACTCGGACTTATAATTCACCCCTCCACTTT.

This clone occurred a few times. The chain uses TRBV9 and TRBJ1-1; unclear D gene. V lost 0 bases, J lost 7 bases, and 10 bases lay in between. The CDR3 has 13 residues. Germline CDR1 is SGDLS and CDR2 is YYNGEE. DNA for the CDR3: TGTGCCAGCAGCGTAGGTCTGGCCCTTGAAGCTTTCTTT. Translated: CASSVGLALEAFF.

The CDR3 loop is CASSGTAYNQPQHF. The CDR3 DNA reads TGTGCCAGCAGTGGGACAGCGTATAATCAGCCCCAGCATTTT. V gene TRBV27 combines with J gene TRBJ1-5, with 7 nucleotides matching TRBD1. CDR1 MNHEY and CDR2 SMNVEV come from the germline V gene (reference sequence). CDR3 length: 14 amino acids. With V trimmed by 5 bases and J by 4 bases, 5 bases remained unmatched.

The CDR3 sequence is CASSPSGGTAYNEQFF. The CDR3 bases are TGTGCCAGCAGCCCTAGCGGGGGGACCGCCTACAATGAGCAGTTCTTC. The rearrangement uses TRBV11-2 and TRBJ2-1; TRBD2 agrees at 11 bases. Germline assignment: CDR1 SGHAT and CDR2 FQNNGV. Losses at the gene ends were 5 bases for V and 2 bases for J; bases not matched to a gene: 5. The CDR3 loop spans 16 amino acids.

The chain links TRBV15 to TRBJ1-3; TRBD1 matches 8 bases. V dropped 6 bases and J dropped 0; count of bases not matched to a gene: 7. This CDR3 comprises 16 residues. The V gene's germline CDR1 is LNHNV and CDR2 YYDKDF (reference sequence). The CDR3 protein is CATRLQGDFSGNTIYF. The CDR3 DNA reads as TGTGCCACCAGGCTACAGGGGGATTTCTCTGGAAACACCATATATTTT.

CDR3 sequence (DNA): TGTGCCAGCAAATATTCGGGACAGGGTAGCACCGGGGAGCTGTTTTTT. This translates into CASKYSGQGSTGELFF. The J gene is TRBJ2-2, the V gene TRBV18; 9 bases line up with TRBD1. The CDR3 is 16 residues long. From germline, CDR1 is KGHSH and CDR2 LQKENI. V gave up 8 bases and J gave up 4 bases; unmatched junction bases: 11. Complete variable domain (other parts from reference TRBV18 and TRBJ2-2): NAGVMQNPRHLVRRRGQEARLRCSPMKGHSHVYWYRQLPEEGLKFMVYLQKENIIDESGMPKERFSAEFPKEGPSILRIQQVVRGDSAAYFCASKYSGQGSTGELFFGEGSRLTVL.

The gene calls are TRBV29-1 and TRBJ1-1, with a tentative D call TRBD1 (6 bases). This CDR3 has 13 residues. CDR1 is SQVTM, CDR2 ANQGSEA, per germline. Deletions cut 4 bases from V and 0 bases from J, with 9 bases between. CDR3 sequence (DNA): TGCAGCGTTGCTACAGGGATGAACACTGAAGCTTTCTTT. Encoded protein: CSVATGMNTEAFF.

V usage is TRBV18 and J usage is TRBJ2-7; TRBD2 is a possible D gene (5 bases). This CDR3 has 15 amino acids. V shed 3 bases and J shed 1 base, with 13 bases lying between them. The germline V gene encodes CDR1 KGHSH and CDR2 LQKENI. CDR3 loop: CASSPPGPGSYEQYF. The CDR3 region has the DNA TGTGCCAGCTCACCCCCCGGACCGGGATCCTACGAGCAGTACTTC. The full variable domain, completed using reference TRBV18 and TRBJ2-7, is NAGVMQNPRHLVRRRGQEARLRCSPMKGHSHVYWYRQLPEEGLKFMVYLQKENIIDESGMPKERFSAEFPKEGPSILRIQQVVRGDSAAYFCASSPPGPGSYEQYFGPGTRLTVT.

The chain is built from TRBV7-9 and TRBJ1-1; maybe TRBD1 (6 bases). This CDR3 spans 17 amino acids. Trimming removed 4 bases from V and 0 bases from J, with 18 bases in between. Germline V gene lookup returns CDR1 SEHNR and CDR2 FQNEAQ (reference sequence). The CDR3 region is CASSSSTADSLNTEAFF. For the CDR3, the DNA is TGTGCCAGCAGCTCGAGTACGGCGGACAGCCTGAACACTGAAGCTTTCTTT.

J is TRBJ1-6 and V is TRBV2, with D possibly TRBD1 on 6 matching bases. V shed 10 bases and J shed 10 bases, with 20 bases lying between them. Germline V lookup: CDR1 SNHLY, CDR2 FYNNEI. This CDR3 has 14 residues. The CDR3 protein is CATLRDNTGSPLHF. For the CDR3, the DNA is TGTGCCACCCTACGGGACAATACGGGGTCACCCCTCCACTTT.

The V gene is TRBV6-5, the J gene TRBJ1-4; perhaps TRBD1 as D (6 bases). The V end lost 6 bases, the J end lost 7 bases, and 12 bases lay between the germline ends. The CDR3 is 13 amino acids. Germline loops: CDR1 MNHEY, CDR2 SVGAGI. CDR3 protein: CASRRGAGEKLFF. CDR3 nucleotide sequence: TGTGCCAGCAGACGGGGGGCGGGTGAAAAACTGTTTTTT.

This clone has a single count. The chain has TRBV7-6 and TRBJ2-3, with TRBD1 identical over 7 bases. The length of the CDR3 is 15 residues. Germline V gene sequence: CDR1 SGHVS, CDR2 FNYEAQ. V dropped 5 bases and J dropped 0; count of bases not matched to a gene: 5. Here the CDR3 reads CASSPHRGSTDTQYF. DNA for the CDR3: TGTGCCAGCAGCCCGCACAGGGGAAGCACAGATACGCAGTATTTT.

The chain uses TRBV7-2 and TRBJ1-1; 7 bases are shared with TRBD1. Trimming cost V 4 bases and J 1 base; bases outside gene matches: 3. The V gene's germline CDR1 is SGHTA and CDR2 FQGNSA. The CDR3 consists of 14 residues. Here the CDR3 reads CASSSQGRNTEAFF. In DNA form, the CDR3 reads TGTGCCAGCAGCTCACAGGGGAGGAACACTGAAGCTTTCTTT.

The chain recombines TRBV28 with TRBJ2-7; no clear D. V was cut by 6 bases and J by 3 bases, with 21 bases left in between. The CDR3 has 16 amino acids. The germline V gene has CDR1 MDHEN and CDR2 SYDVKM. CDR3 DNA: TGTGCCAGCAGAACACACGCCTCCTCTCAGGTCTACGAGCAGTACTTC. It is translated as CASRTHASSQVYEQYF.